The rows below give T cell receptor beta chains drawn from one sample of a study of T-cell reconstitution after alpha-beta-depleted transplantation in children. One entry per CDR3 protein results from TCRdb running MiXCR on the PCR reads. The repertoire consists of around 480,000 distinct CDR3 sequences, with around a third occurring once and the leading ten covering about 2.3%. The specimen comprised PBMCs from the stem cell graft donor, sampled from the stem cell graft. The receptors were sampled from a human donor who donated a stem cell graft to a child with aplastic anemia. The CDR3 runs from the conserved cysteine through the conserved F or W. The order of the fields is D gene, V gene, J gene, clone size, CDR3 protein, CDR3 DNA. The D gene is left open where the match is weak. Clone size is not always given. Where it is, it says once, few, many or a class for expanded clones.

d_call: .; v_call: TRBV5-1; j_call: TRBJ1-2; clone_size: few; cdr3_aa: CASSPTIVYGYTF; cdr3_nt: TGCGCCAGCAGCCCCACTATTGTCTATGGCTACACCTTC
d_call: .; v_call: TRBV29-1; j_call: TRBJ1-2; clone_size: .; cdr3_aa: CSGRTDYYGYTF; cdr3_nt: TGCAGCGGACGGACAGACTACTATGGCTACACCTTC
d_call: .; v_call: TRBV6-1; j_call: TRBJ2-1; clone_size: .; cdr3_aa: CASSETQYNEQFF; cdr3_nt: TGTGCCAGCAGTGAAACACAGTACAATGAGCAGTTCTTC
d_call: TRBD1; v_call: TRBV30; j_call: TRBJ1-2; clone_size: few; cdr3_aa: CAWRPGTGPYGYTF; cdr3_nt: TGTGCCTGGAGGCCGGGGACAGGGCCCTATGGCTACACCTTC
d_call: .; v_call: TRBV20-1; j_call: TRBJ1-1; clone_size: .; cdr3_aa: CSAQSAGVNTEAFF; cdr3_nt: TGCAGTGCTCAGAGCGCAGGGGTGAACACTGAAGCTTTCTTT
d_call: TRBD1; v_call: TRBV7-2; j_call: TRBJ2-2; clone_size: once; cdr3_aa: CASSRTGGKRFPGELFF; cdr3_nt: TGTGCCAGCAGCAGAACAGGGGGAAAGCGGTTTCCCGGGGAGCTGTTTTTT
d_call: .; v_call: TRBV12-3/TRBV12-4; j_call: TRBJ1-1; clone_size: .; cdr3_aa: CASTLSTVEAFF; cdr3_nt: TGTGCCAGCACTCTCTCGACGGTTGAAGCTTTCTTT
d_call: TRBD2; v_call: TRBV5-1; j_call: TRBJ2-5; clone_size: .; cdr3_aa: CASSWGLAGGKETQYF; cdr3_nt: TGCGCCAGCAGCTGGGGACTAGCGGGGGGAAAAGAGACCCAGTACTTC
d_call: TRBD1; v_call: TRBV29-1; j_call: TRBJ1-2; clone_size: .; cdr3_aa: CSVPDRTYGYTF; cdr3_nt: TGCAGCGTTCCGGACAGGACATATGGCTACACCTTC
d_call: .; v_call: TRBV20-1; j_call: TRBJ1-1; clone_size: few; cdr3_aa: CSASPTAGQAVKTEAFF; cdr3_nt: TGCAGTGCTAGCCCCACAGCGGGGCAGGCAGTAAAAACTGAAGCTTTCTTT
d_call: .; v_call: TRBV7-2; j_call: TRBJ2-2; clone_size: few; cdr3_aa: CASSLAQTTKVTGELFF; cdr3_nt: TGTGCCAGCAGCTTAGCTCAGACTACCAAGGTCACCGGGGAGCTGTTTTTT
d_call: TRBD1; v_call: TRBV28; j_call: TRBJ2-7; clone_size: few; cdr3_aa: CASRQGGTYNYEQYF; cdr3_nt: TGTGCCAGCAGACAGGGGGGAACCTACAACTACGAGCAGTACTTC
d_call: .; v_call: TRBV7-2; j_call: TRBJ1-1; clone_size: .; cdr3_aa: CASSLGPQRIGTEAFF; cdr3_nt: TGTGCCAGCAGCTTAGGACCGCAGCGTATAGGCACTGAAGCTTTCTTT
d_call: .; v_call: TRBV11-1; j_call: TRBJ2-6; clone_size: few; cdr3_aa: CASSPKGIVPSGANVLTF; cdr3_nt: TGTGCCAGCAGCCCCAAGGGGATAGTCCCCTCTGGGGCCAACGTCCTGACTTTC
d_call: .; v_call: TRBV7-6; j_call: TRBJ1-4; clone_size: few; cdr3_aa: CASSSQVSNEKLFF; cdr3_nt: TGTGCCAGCAGCTCACAGGTCTCTAATGAAAAACTGTTTTTT
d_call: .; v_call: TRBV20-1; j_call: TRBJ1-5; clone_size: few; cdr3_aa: CSARPNRVANQPQHF; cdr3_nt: TGCAGTGCTAGACCAAACAGGGTTGCCAATCAGCCCCAGCATTTT
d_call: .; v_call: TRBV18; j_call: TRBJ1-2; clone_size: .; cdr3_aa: CASSPPMGADYGYTF; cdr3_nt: TGTGCCAGCTCACCACCGATGGGGGCTGACTATGGCTACACCTTC
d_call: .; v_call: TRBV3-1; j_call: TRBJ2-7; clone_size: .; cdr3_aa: CASSQARGEQYF; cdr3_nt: TGTGCCAGCAGCCAGGCCCGAGGAGAGCAGTACTTC
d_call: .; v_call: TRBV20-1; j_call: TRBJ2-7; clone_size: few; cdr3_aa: CSALEPGRGYEQYF; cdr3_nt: TGCAGTGCTCTAGAACCGGGCAGAGGCTACGAGCAGTACTTC
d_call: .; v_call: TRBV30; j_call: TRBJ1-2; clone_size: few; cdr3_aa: CAWRAQGNYGYTF; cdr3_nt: TGTGCCTGGAGGGCACAGGGTAACTATGGCTACACCTTC
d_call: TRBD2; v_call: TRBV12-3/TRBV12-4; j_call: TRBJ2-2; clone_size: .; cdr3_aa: CASSSNKRLADYTGELFF; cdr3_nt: TGTGCCAGCAGCTCAAACAAAAGACTAGCGGATTACACCGGGGAGCTGTTTTTT
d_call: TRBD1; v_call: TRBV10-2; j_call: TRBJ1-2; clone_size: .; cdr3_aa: CASRSGTDYGYTF; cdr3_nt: TGCGCCAGCAGATCCGGGACAGACTATGGCTACACCTTC
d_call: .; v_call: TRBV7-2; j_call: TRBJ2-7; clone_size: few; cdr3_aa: CASSLEAGHYEQYF; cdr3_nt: TGTGCCAGCAGCTTAGAAGCGGGACACTACGAGCAGTACTTC
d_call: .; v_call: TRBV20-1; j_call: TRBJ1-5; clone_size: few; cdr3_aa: CSARDGSGRNQPQHF; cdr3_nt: TGCAGTGCTAGAGATGGCAGCGGCCGAAATCAGCCCCAGCATTTT
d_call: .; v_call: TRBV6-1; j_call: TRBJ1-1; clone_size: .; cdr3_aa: CASSEFGELNTEAFF; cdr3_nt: TGTGCCAGCAGTGAATTTGGGGAGCTGAACACTGAAGCTTTCTTT
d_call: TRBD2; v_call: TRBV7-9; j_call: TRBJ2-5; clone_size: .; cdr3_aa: CASSRSGRAANQETQYF; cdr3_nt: TGTGCCAGCAGCCGGAGCGGGAGGGCCGCTAACCAAGAGACCCAGTACTTC
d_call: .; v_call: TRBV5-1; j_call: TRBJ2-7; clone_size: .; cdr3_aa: CASSLAPGGNEQYF; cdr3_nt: TGCGCCAGCAGCTTGGCCCCAGGGGGGAACGAGCAGTACTTC